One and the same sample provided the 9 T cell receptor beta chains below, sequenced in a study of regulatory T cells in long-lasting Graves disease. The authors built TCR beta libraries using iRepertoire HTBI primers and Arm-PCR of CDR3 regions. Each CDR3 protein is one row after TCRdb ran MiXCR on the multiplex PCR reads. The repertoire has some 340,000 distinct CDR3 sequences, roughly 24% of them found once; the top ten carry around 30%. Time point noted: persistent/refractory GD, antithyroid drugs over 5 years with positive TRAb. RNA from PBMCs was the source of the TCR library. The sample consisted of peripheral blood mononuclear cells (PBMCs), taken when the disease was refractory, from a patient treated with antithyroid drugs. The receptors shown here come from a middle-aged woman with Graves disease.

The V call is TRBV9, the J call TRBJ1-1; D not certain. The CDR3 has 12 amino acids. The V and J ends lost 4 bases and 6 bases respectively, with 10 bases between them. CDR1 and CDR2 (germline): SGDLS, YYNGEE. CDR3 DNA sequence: TGTGCCAGCAGCCCTCACCCCCCTGAAGCTTTCTTT. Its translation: CASSPHPPEAFF.

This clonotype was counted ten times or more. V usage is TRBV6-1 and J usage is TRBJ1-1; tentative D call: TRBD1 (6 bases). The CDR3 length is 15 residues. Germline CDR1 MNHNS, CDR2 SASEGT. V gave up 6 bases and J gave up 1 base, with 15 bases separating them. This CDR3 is CASRFTGSPNTEAFF. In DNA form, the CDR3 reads TGTGCCAGCAGATTTACAGGGTCCCCGAACACTGAAGCTTTCTTT.

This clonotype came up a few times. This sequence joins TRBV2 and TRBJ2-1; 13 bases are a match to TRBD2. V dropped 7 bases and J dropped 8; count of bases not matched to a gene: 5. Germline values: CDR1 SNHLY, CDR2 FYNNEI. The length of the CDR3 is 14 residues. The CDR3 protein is CASTGLAGMHEQFF. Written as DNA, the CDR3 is TGTGCCAGCACGGGACTAGCGGGAATGCATGAGCAGTTCTTC.

The CDR3 sequence is CAIRVSSTDTQYF. Here the CDR3 DNA reads TGTGCCATCAGAGTGTCTAGCACAGATACGCAGTATTTT. V usage is TRBV10-3 and J usage is TRBJ2-3; D is undetermined. CDR1 ENHRY and CDR2 SYGVKD come from the germline V gene. Trimming stripped 6 bases from V and 0 bases from J, with 7 bases between. There are 13 residues in the CDR3.

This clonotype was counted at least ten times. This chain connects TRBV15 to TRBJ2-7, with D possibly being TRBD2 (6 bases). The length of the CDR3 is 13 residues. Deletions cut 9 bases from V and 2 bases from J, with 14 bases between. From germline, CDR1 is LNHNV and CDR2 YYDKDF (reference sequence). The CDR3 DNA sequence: TGTGCCACTACCCGGGGGAGCGCCTACGAGCAGTACTTC. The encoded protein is CATTRGSAYEQYF. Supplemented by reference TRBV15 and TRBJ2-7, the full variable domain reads DAMVIQNPRYQVTQFGKPVTLSCSQTLNHNVMYWYQQKSSQAPKLLFHYYDKDFNNEADTPDNFQSRRPNTSFCFLDIRSPGLGDTAMYLCATTRGSAYEQYFGPGTRLTVT.

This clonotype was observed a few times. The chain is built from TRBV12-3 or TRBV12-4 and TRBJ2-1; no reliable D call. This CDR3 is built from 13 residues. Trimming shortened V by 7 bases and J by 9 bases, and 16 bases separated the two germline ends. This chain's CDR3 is CASTPGRRSEQFF. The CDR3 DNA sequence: TGTGCCAGCACTCCTGGCCGTCGAAGTGAGCAGTTCTTC.

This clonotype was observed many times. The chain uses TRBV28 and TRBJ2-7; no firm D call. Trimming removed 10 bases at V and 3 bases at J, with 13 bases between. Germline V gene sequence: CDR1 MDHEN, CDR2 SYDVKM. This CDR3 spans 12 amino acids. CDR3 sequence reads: CATYGEVYEQYF. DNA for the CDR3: TGTGCCACCTATGGGGAAGTCTACGAGCAGTACTTC.

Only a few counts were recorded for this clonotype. CDR3 sequence reads: CASSPSLAGEAYEQYF. CDR3 DNA sequence: TGTGCCAGCAGCCCGAGTCTAGCGGGAGAGGCCTACGAGCAGTACTTC. The chain carries TRBV27 and TRBJ2-7, with 10 bases fitting TRBD2. CDR3 length: 16 amino acids. Germline CDR1 MNHEY, CDR2 SMNVEV (reference sequence). The V gene end was trimmed by 6 bases and the J gene end by 2 bases; junction bases not matched to a gene: 10.

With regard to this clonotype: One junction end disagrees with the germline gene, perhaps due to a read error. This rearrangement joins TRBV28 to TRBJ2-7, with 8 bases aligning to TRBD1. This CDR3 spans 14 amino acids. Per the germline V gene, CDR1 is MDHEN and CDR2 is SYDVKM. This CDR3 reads CASSLWTGTKERYF. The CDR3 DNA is TGCGCCAGCAGTTTATGGACAGGGACAAAAGAGCGGTACTTC.